The entry below describes one T cell receptor beta chain. This clonotype has a handful of counts. Which antigen it targets is not known. No per-base quality is available; no much larger clone lies one base away. CDR1 and CDR2 (SQVTM, ANQGSEA) derive from the germline V gene. V gives up 0 bases and J gives up 1 base, and the segment between their germline ends measures 10 bases. From the cysteine through the phenylalanine, the CDR3 covers 15 amino acids. Kept here is only the CDR3 DNA, which spans 45 bases and is read in frame from base 1. This record belongs to a study of post-analysis software for immune sequencing data (dated by TCRdb to the mid-2010s). Study-level background: Recorded disease courses included relapsing-remitting, secondary progressive and progressive-relapsing multiple sclerosis, with some patients lacking subtype annotation. Patient repertoires were compared against roughly 10 previously published healthy control repertoires from donors aged roughly 6 to 28 years. A subset of samples was prepared in parallel using single-end sample barcoding, then pooled and co-amplified after Illumina adapter ligation. Paper-wide results and their limitations: Patients showed significantly higher frequencies than controls for roughly five TRBV segments, among them TRBV5-6, TRBV5-1 and TRBV20-1. Normalized Chao1 diversity was significantly lower in multiple sclerosis patients than controls, suggesting substantial peripheral T-cell clonal expansion. When samples were clustered directly using the F measure, samples prepared in the same batch co-clustered strongly, which prompted a batch-effect correction. The multiple sclerosis patient group was slightly younger than the control group.

TCR beta repertoires were profiled from peripheral blood of roughly twelve young patients with multiple sclerosis to demonstrate the VDJtools post-analysis software. The multiple sclerosis patients were children and adolescents ranging in age from 6 to 15 years. Libraries were made using PCR. Sequencing took place on an Illumina HiSeq 2500. To reduce PCR and sequencing biases, unique molecular identifiers were incorporated into the TCR beta cDNA libraries. Per 1 to 10 million input T cells, approximately 500,000 cDNA molecules were obtained, such that each molecule approximated one T cell. Patient libraries were prepared and sequenced with the same protocol used for the earlier healthy control dataset. Samples belonging to the same batch were prepared together, multiplexed and sequenced on a shared HiSeq lane. Under the source paper's analysis protocol: MIGEC handled the raw barcoded reads, throwing out single-read molecular identifier groups before consensus assembly and CDR3 extraction. Clonotype tables were post-analysed with VDJtools, normalizing diversity by down-sampling all datasets to the smallest sample size. To correct batch-related cross-sample contamination, repertoire overlap clustering matched CDR3 amino acid sequences but not nucleotide sequences. Clones were called with MiXCR by TCRdb after fastp trimmed the public reads at Q25, and only in-frame beta chains were retained. Entries that share a CDR3 protein sequence are merged under the most common genes and DNA. The V and J calls and clone size come from TCRdb's table, not from the authors' own analysis. Here the sample has approximately 630,000 distinct CDR3 sequences; 55% to 60% occur a single time. About 11% of the sample goes to the ten largest clones.

The sequencing input was blood. This sequence originates from a girl aged 2 to 10 with multiple sclerosis. This chain joins TRBV29-1 to TRBJ2-1; the D segment cannot be called with confidence. The DNA sequence reads TGCAGCGTTGAAGATCGACCTAGTTCCTACAATGAGCAGTTCTTC. Its product reads: CSVEDRPSSYNEQFF.